This T cell receptor beta chain emerged from a study of blood T cell repertoires in COVID-19. The assay was immunoSEQ multiplex PCR, and TCRdb's table has in-frame clones only and misses some. This table holds around 120,000 clones, around four fifths found once. This CDR3 is 16 amino acids long. Unmatched junction bases numbered 3, after V lost 3 bases and J lost 4 bases. CDR1 is LNHDA, CDR2 SQIVND, per germline (reference sequence). In the case of this clone: The same CDR3 can be traced to other DNA sequences in this sample.

Sequencing was done on a sample of peripheral blood. The chain combines TRBV19 with TRBJ2-2, with TRBD1 matching over 12 bases. This receptor was obtained from a man younger than 45 with acute or convalescent COVID-19. The CDR3 region is CASSMGQGAGTGELFF. CDR3 nucleotide sequence: TGTGCCAGTAGTATGGGACAGGGGGCGGGCACCGGGGAGCTGTTTTTT.